This is a list of T cell receptor beta chains from one sample in a study of T-cell reconstitution after alpha-beta-depleted transplantation in children. TCRdb processed the PCR reads anew with MiXCR; each CDR3 protein has one entry. This table has approximately 400,000 distinct CDR3 sequences, around 16% appearing once. Sequencing was performed on PBMCs, mostly from graft donor cells, taken 360 days after TCRalphabeta/CD19-depleted stem cell transplant. These receptors were collected from a boy under two years old who had a stem cell transplant for Wiskott-Aldrich syndrome, so the T cells may come from the graft donor. Each CDR3 is given without its conserved first and last residue. Fields, in order: V gene, J gene, CDR3 protein.

v_gene: TRBV4-2
j_gene: TRBJ2-2
CDR3aa: ASSQDTRNTGELF

v_gene: TRBV12-5
j_gene: TRBJ2-1
CDR3aa: ASGLVLCRELNEQF

v_gene: TRBV11-1
j_gene: TRBJ2-6
CDR3aa: ASSSHRDLISGANVLT

v_gene: TRBV5-1
j_gene: TRBJ2-7
CDR3aa: ASSLVPSGASYEQY

v_gene: TRBV12-3/TRBV12-4
j_gene: TRBJ2-3
CDR3aa: ASGLWRGSTDTQY

v_gene: TRBV29-1
j_gene: TRBJ2-1
CDR3aa: SVFPPPLYYNEQF

v_gene: TRBV2
j_gene: TRBJ1-2
CDR3aa: ASKVIKSGHGYT

v_gene: TRBV20-1
j_gene: TRBJ1-1
CDR3aa: SASQGLRDTEAF

v_gene: TRBV12-3/TRBV12-4
j_gene: TRBJ1-5
CDR3aa: ASRPTGGNQPQH

v_gene: TRBV5-1
j_gene: TRBJ2-7
CDR3aa: ASSYRVPRYEQY

v_gene: TRBV20-1
j_gene: TRBJ1-1
CDR3aa: SARESNSYTEAF

v_gene: TRBV7-9
j_gene: TRBJ2-4
CDR3aa: ASSSRTSPNIQY

v_gene: TRBV20-1
j_gene: TRBJ2-1
CDR3aa: SARGQGGKAEQF

v_gene: TRBV28
j_gene: TRBJ1-4
CDR3aa: ASSYRDRDEKLF

v_gene: TRBV7-9
j_gene: TRBJ2-5
CDR3aa: ASRTGLGQETQY

v_gene: TRBV20-1
j_gene: TRBJ2-1
CDR3aa: SAYRLAAYNEQF

v_gene: TRBV5-1
j_gene: TRBJ1-1
CDR3aa: ARSLAKGTTEAF

v_gene: TRBV11-2
j_gene: TRBJ2-1
CDR3aa: ASSFDQYNEQF

v_gene: TRBV12-3/TRBV12-4
j_gene: TRBJ2-7
CDR3aa: ASSLIGTGGEQY

v_gene: TRBV6-6
j_gene: TRBJ2-5
CDR3aa: ASMWGETQY

v_gene: TRBV29-1
j_gene: TRBJ2-2
CDR3aa: SGLGGASNTGELF

v_gene: TRBV5-5
j_gene: TRBJ2-7
CDR3aa: ASSLTASHEQY

v_gene: TRBV6-5
j_gene: TRBJ2-1
CDR3aa: ASSYFRGGRSSYNEQF

v_gene: TRBV11-3
j_gene: TRBJ2-1
CDR3aa: ASSPGPLDGEQF

v_gene: TRBV12-3/TRBV12-4
j_gene: TRBJ2-3
CDR3aa: ASSSLISGGTQY

v_gene: TRBV11-3
j_gene: TRBJ2-5
CDR3aa: ASSSRGGDGTQY

v_gene: TRBV12-3/TRBV12-4
j_gene: TRBJ1-5
CDR3aa: ASSLALGRQH

v_gene: TRBV5-1
j_gene: TRBJ2-7
CDR3aa: ASSLLRGEGYEQY

v_gene: TRBV29-1
j_gene: TRBJ2-7
CDR3aa: SVLAGASGRGHEQY

v_gene: TRBV10-3
j_gene: TRBJ1-2
CDR3aa: AISGLSGGYT

v_gene: TRBV5-1
j_gene: TRBJ2-1
CDR3aa: ASSPPRGNYNEQF

v_gene: TRBV24-1
j_gene: TRBJ2-1
CDR3aa: ATSDRLSGYNEQF

v_gene: TRBV3-1
j_gene: TRBJ2-2
CDR3aa: ASSQLLVRSTGELF

v_gene: TRBV6-1
j_gene: TRBJ1-6
CDR3aa: ASSLQGTHSPLH

v_gene: TRBV7-8
j_gene: TRBJ2-1
CDR3aa: ASSFTGTSYNEQF

v_gene: TRBV12-3/TRBV12-4
j_gene: TRBJ2-1
CDR3aa: ASSRVGEQF

v_gene: TRBV18
j_gene: TRBJ2-2
CDR3aa: ASSPWTAPNTGELF

v_gene: TRBV24-1
j_gene: TRBJ2-1
CDR3aa: ATSDLQSEQF

v_gene: TRBV20-1
j_gene: TRBJ1-5
CDR3aa: SARGVHRGRGNQPQH

v_gene: TRBV10-2
j_gene: TRBJ2-1
CDR3aa: ASSESGVYNEQF

v_gene: TRBV20-1
j_gene: TRBJ2-5
CDR3aa: SATTYSGSSETQY

v_gene: TRBV7-2
j_gene: TRBJ2-7
CDR3aa: ASSFKTSTGSYEQY

v_gene: TRBV25-1
j_gene: TRBJ2-1
CDR3aa: ASARGSGRANNEQF

v_gene: TRBV7-2
j_gene: TRBJ2-1
CDR3aa: ASSLRESSYNEQF

v_gene: TRBV27
j_gene: TRBJ1-2
CDR3aa: ATWTRIYGYT

v_gene: TRBV7-9
j_gene: TRBJ2-3
CDR3aa: ASSRLTGTSITDTQY

v_gene: TRBV7-2
j_gene: TRBJ2-2
CDR3aa: ASSFTRGRAGELF

v_gene: TRBV20-1
j_gene: TRBJ2-3
CDR3aa: SARDVSPSTDTQY

v_gene: TRBV6-1
j_gene: TRBJ2-7
CDR3aa: ASTRPGQGYEQY

v_gene: TRBV11-3
j_gene: TRBJ2-1
CDR3aa: ASSFAHEQF

v_gene: TRBV28
j_gene: TRBJ2-3
CDR3aa: ASSWAFGTSGNTDTQY

v_gene: TRBV4-1
j_gene: TRBJ2-3
CDR3aa: ASSQVPYVDTQY

v_gene: TRBV20-1
j_gene: TRBJ1-6
CDR3aa: SARDPRQGESSPLH